This T cell receptor (beta chain) was sequenced in a study of OX40 agonist ivuxolimab in advanced cancers. Study context: Patients treated during dose escalation were battling hepatocellular carcinoma, melanoma, renal cell or head and neck cancer.

The assay was immunoSEQ multiplex PCR, and TCRdb's table has in-frame clones only and misses some. This table has tens of thousands of clones, approximately 80% appearing once. This clone is a singleton in its sample. Other DNA sequences in this sample translate to the same CDR3. Trimming left V 4 bases short and J 0 bases short, with 2 bases between. The CDR3 is 12 amino acids. Germline values: CDR1 MNHEY, CDR2 SVGAGI. V gene TRBV6-5 combines with J gene TRBJ2-3; D is unresolved. This clonotype was obtained from an adult with an advanced solid tumor such as melanoma, head and neck, liver or kidney cancer. Source: CD4+ or CD8+ T cells sorted from blood, taken in a trial of the OX40 agonist ivuxolimab. In nucleotides, the CDR3 is TGTGCCAGCAGTTCTAGCACAGATACGCAGTATTTT. The encoded protein is CASSSSTDTQYF.